These T cell receptor beta chains were read from a single sample in a study of blood T cell repertoires in COVID-19. Generated by immunoSEQ multiplex PCR, the TCRdb table keeps only in-frame clones and is missing some. The table includes 160,000 or so clones, roughly 80% detected once. Material for sequencing was PBMCs or T cells enriched from blood (not recorded which). Receptor source: a woman aged 45-65 years who had recovered from COVID-19. The CDR3 runs from the conserved cysteine through the conserved F or W. The order of the fields is V gene, clone size, D gene, J gene, CDR3 protein, CDR3 DNA. The D gene is left open where the match is weak. Clone sizes are given selectively: once, few, many, or a class where the clone is expanded.

v_gene: TRBV29-1
abundance: once
d_gene: TRBD1
j_gene: TRBJ1-4
CDR3aa: CSVEANSRTGNGKLFF
CDR3nt: TGCAGCGTTGAAGCTAATAGCCGGACAGGGAATGGGAAACTGTTTTTT

v_gene: TRBV24-1
abundance: .
d_gene: .
j_gene: TRBJ2-2
CDR3aa: CATSDLRARGTGELFF
CDR3nt: TGTGCCACCAGTGATTTGAGGGCAAGAGGGACCGGGGAGCTGTTTTTT

v_gene: TRBV6-6
abundance: .
d_gene: .
j_gene: TRBJ2-7
CDR3aa: CASTAAYEQYF
CDR3nt: TGTGCCAGCACCGCAGCCTACGAGCAGTACTTC

v_gene: TRBV5-6
abundance: .
d_gene: .
j_gene: TRBJ2-7
CDR3aa: CASSTTTRTYEQYF
CDR3nt: TGTGCCAGCAGCACCACGACTCGAACCTACGAGCAGTACTTC

v_gene: TRBV11-1
abundance: .
d_gene: TRBD2
j_gene: TRBJ2-7
CDR3aa: CASSPLGLAGYEQYF
CDR3nt: TGTGCCAGCAGCCCACTAGGACTAGCGGGCTACGAGCAGTACTTC

v_gene: TRBV19
abundance: .
d_gene: TRBD2
j_gene: TRBJ2-3
CDR3aa: CASSTRSGGGTDTQYF
CDR3nt: TGTGCCAGTAGTACCCGAAGCGGGGGGGGGACAGATACGCAGTATTTT

v_gene: TRBV5-6
abundance: .
d_gene: TRBD2
j_gene: TRBJ2-1
CDR3aa: CASSPQPAGGGIGQFF
CDR3nt: TGTGCCAGCAGCCCACAGCCAGCGGGAGGGGGTATTGGGCAGTTCTTC

v_gene: TRBV18
abundance: .
d_gene: .
j_gene: TRBJ1-1
CDR3aa: CASSPQEGITEAFF
CDR3nt: TGTGCCAGCTCACCACAGGAGGGGATCACTGAAGCTTTCTTT

v_gene: TRBV18
abundance: .
d_gene: .
j_gene: TRBJ2-1
CDR3aa: CASSPPDGRGEFF
CDR3nt: TGTGCCAGCTCACCACCGGACGGCCGCGGGGAGTTCTTC

v_gene: TRBV3-1/TRBV3-2
abundance: .
d_gene: TRBD2
j_gene: TRBJ2-7
CDR3aa: CASSQDTPITSGKTYEQYF
CDR3nt: TGTGCCAGCAGCCAAGACACTCCCATCACTAGCGGGAAAACCTACGAGCAGTACTTC

v_gene: TRBV6-5
abundance: .
d_gene: .
j_gene: TRBJ2-2
CDR3aa: CASRIKNTGELFF
CDR3nt: TGTGCCAGCAGAATCAAAAACACCGGGGAGCTGTTTTTT

v_gene: TRBV7-2
abundance: .
d_gene: .
j_gene: TRBJ1-1
CDR3aa: CASSTFLVGAEAFF
CDR3nt: TGTGCCAGCAGCACGTTCCTAGTCGGCGCTGAAGCTTTCTTT

v_gene: TRBV7-2
abundance: .
d_gene: TRBD2
j_gene: TRBJ2-3
CDR3aa: CASSLTSGTDTQYF
CDR3nt: TGTGCCAGCAGCTTAACTAGCGGCACAGATACGCAGTATTTT

v_gene: TRBV28
abundance: .
d_gene: TRBD2
j_gene: TRBJ2-1
CDR3aa: CASSLRSGTTLKEQFF
CDR3nt: TGTGCCAGCAGTTTAAGGAGCGGGACCACCCTTAAGGAGCAGTTCTTC

v_gene: TRBV2
abundance: .
d_gene: .
j_gene: TRBJ2-4
CDR3aa: CASSDRGNKNIQYF
CDR3nt: TGTGCCAGCAGTGACAGAGGGAACAAAAACATTCAGTACTTC

v_gene: TRBV7-2
abundance: .
d_gene: .
j_gene: TRBJ1-3
CDR3aa: CASSLGGLGNTIYF
CDR3nt: TGTGCCAGCAGCTTAGGGGGCCTTGGAAACACCATATATTTT

v_gene: TRBV5-6
abundance: .
d_gene: TRBD1
j_gene: TRBJ1-1
CDR3aa: CASSPTGVWAEAFF
CDR3nt: TGTGCCAGCAGCCCGACAGGGGTATGGGCTGAAGCTTTCTTT